This T cell receptor beta chain was obtained from a study of T-cell memory formation after mild COVID-19 (dated by TCRdb to 2020 to 2022). With respect to the entire study: Most TCR sequence clusters were specific to one of the two donors. T-cell clones expanding and contracting after mild COVID-19 in a couple of donors were tracked by longitudinal TCRalpha and TCRbeta repertoire sequencing. The cohort comprised two young, previously healthy adult volunteers, one female and one male. The full study reports these points: Contracting CD4+ clones appeared mostly in the CM and EM memory subsets, whereas CD8+ clones were enriched in EMRA. The study included only a couple of mild cases, and larger cohorts that include severe cases with pre-infection samples were judged to be necessary. SARS-CoV-2 specificity of the second-wave clones peaking on day 37 was not confirmed. From day 15 to 85, contracting clones showed balanced CD4/CD8 phenotypes, whereas a second wave of clones that expanded from day 15 to 37 leaned towards CD4+. The detection of some responding clones in pre-infection memory suggests that pre-existing cross-reactive memory T cells joined the SARS-CoV-2 response.

Ficoll-Paque density gradient centrifugation was the method used to isolate PBMCs. Points on this clonotype: Its recognized antigen is unknown. The input lacks base qualities; no much larger clone sits a single base away.

The CDR3 starts with the cysteine, ends with the phenylalanine, and has 14 residues. The only DNA kept is the CDR3, 42 bases in frame from the first base. Reading the germline V gene (reference sequence) gives CDR1 LNHDA and CDR2 SQIVND. V drops 3 bases and J drops 7 bases, leaving 16 bases in between. Sequencing was performed on an Illumina NovaSeq 6000. cDNA libraries for TCRalpha and TCRbeta were prepared by 5'RACE using constant-segment primers, with sample barcodes and unique molecular identifiers added. Trizol reagent was used to extract RNA from every sample. Amplification of the libraries took two PCR steps, and the second step added a second sample barcode plus Illumina TruSeq adapters. Sequencing of the libraries was done on an Illumina NovaSeq, producing 2 x 150 bp paired-end reads. Per the source publication's procedure: Demultiplexing of reads and collapsing into UMI-guided consensus sequences were performed with migec v1.2.7. With mixcr v2.1.11, UMI consensuses were aligned to TRA and TRB V and J templates and assembled into clonotypes. Clonotypes were classified as expanded or contracted when called significant by both edgeR and NoisET, with noise models trained on biological replicates. edgeR calls used a false discovery rate-adjusted p below 0.01 and a log2 fold-change threshold of 1. PCA with hierarchical clustering of max-normalized trajectories of the 1000 most abundant clonotypes was used as exploratory dynamics analysis. Each responding clone was given a CD4 or CD8 phenotype based on the CD4+ and CD8+ repertoires, which had been sequenced separately. TCRdb cleaned the public reads at Q25 with fastp, built clones with MiXCR and kept in-frame beta chains. CDR3 protein duplicates are merged, each entry listing the most common genes and DNA. The V and J calls were determined by TCRdb, not by the authors. The sample includes 450,000 or so distinct CDR3 sequences, with around 18% observed a single time. Around 8.4% of the sample comes from the top ten.

The V and J genes are TRBV19 and TRBJ2-7; too little of a D gene remains to name it. This receptor was identified in an adult woman who had mild COVID-19 (a few samples of this study predate the infection). The sample titles of this study are shuffled in the database, so cell type and time point are left out; the donor was told from shared clones. Sequencing was carried out using PBMCs or a T cell subset sorted from them (not recorded which). The CDR3: CASSMGTQASEQYF. The nucleotide sequence is TGTGCCAGTAGTATGGGAACCCAGGCGTCGGAGCAGTACTTC.